This TCR beta chain appears in the sequencing data of a study of cytomegalovirus exposure and HLA in healthy donors. Study outcomes and limitations: A cluster of highly shared sequence variants was likely a sequencing artifact. CMV antigen specificity of a few CMV-associated chains was confirmed in vitro.

On this clone itself: Antigen unknown.

Primers for the PCR totalled 60 Vbeta and 13 Jbeta. Repertoires were generated with immunoSEQ multiplex PCR, while TCRdb's copy carries only in-frame clones and drops some. Here the sample spans around 76,000 clones, about 78% being singletons. Germline CDR1 is LNHDA and CDR2 is SQIVND (reference sequence). The CDR3 covers 14 residues. V lost 7 bases, J lost 5 bases, and 14 bases lay in between. The donors gave bone marrow, and they were healthy. Sequencing used PBMCs. The genes are TRBV19 and TRBJ2-2, with TRBD1 as a possible D gene (6 bases). The receptor was isolated from a man aged 35-49 years in good health and CMV-seronegative. The CDR3 loop is CASKRDRLTGELFF. CDR3 coding DNA: TGTGCCAGTAAACGAGACAGGTTGACCGGGGAGCTGTTTTTT. The complete variable domain, with remaining parts taken from reference TRBV19 and TRBJ2-2, reads DGGITQSPKYLFRKEGQNVTLSCEQNLNHDAMYWYRQDPGQGLRLIYYSQIVNDFQKGDIAEGYSVSREKKESFPLTVTSAQKNPTAFYLCASKRDRLTGELFFGEGSRLTVL.